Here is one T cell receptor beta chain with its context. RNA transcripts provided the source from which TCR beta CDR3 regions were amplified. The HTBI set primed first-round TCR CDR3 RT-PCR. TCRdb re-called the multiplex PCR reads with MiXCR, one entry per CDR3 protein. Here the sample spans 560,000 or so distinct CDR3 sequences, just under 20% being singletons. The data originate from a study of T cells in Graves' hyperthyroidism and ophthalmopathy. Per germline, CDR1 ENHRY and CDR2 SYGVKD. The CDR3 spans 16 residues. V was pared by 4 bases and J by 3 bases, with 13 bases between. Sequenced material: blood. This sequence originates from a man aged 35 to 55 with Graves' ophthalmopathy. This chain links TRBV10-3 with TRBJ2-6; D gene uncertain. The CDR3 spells CAISGTVERGANVLTF. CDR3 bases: TGTGCCATCAGTGGAACGGTGGAGCGTGGGGCCAACGTCCTGACTTTC.